Presented here are 21 T cell receptor beta chains from one specimen sequenced in a study of regulatory T cells in long-lasting Graves disease. Regarding time point: newly diagnosed GD, antithyroid drugs for less than 3 months. RNA extracted from PBMCs served as the sequencing template. According to the study, TCR beta libraries were built with iRepertoire HTBI primers and CDR3-region Arm-PCR. TCRdb called the multiplex PCR reads again in MiXCR, with one record for every CDR3 protein. The sample holds 450,000 to 600,000 distinct CDR3 sequences, around 15% seen once. The sample also formed part of further work on T cells in Graves' hyperthyroidism and ophthalmopathy.

The sequencing here drew on peripheral blood mononuclear cells (PBMCs), taken at new diagnosis, from a patient treated with antithyroid drugs. The receptors derive from a man aged 40-50 years with Graves disease.

The rearrangement uses TRBV4-1 and TRBJ1-2, with D possibly being TRBD1 (6 bases). The germline V and J ends were trimmed by 3 bases and 2 bases, with 10 bases remaining between them. Germline CDR1 MGHRA, CDR2 YSYEKL. The CDR3 length is 14 residues. The CDR3, as DNA: TGCGCCAGCAGCCAGATGGACAGCAACTATGGCTACACCTTC. Translated: CASSQMDSNYGYTF.

This clonotype was seen repeatedly, ten times or more. The V gene is TRBV12-3 or TRBV12-4, the J gene TRBJ1-2, with unresolved D. Trimming took off 3 bases at V and 3 bases at J, with 11 bases between the two ends. CDR3 size: 14 residues. The CDR3: CASSLGGRYYGYTF. CDR3 nucleotides: TGTGCCAGCAGTTTGGGCGGACGGTACTATGGCTACACCTTC.

This clonotype was seen a handful of times. The chain joins TRBV29-1 to TRBJ2-3; D perhaps matches TRBD1 (6 bases). CDR1 and CDR2 (germline): SQVTM, ANQGSEA. The V gene lost 3 bases and the J gene lost 0 bases, with 13 bases spanning the gap. The CDR3 covers 15 residues. The CDR3 here is CSVETLGASTDTQYF. As DNA, the CDR3 is TGCAGCGTTGAGACCCTGGGGGCGAGCACAGATACGCAGTATTTT.

This clonotype was counted ten times or more. The J gene is TRBJ2-7, the V gene TRBV28; no clear D. The CDR3 runs 14 residues. The V end was cut by 3 bases, the J end by 2 bases, with 11 bases between. Germline values: CDR1 MDHEN, CDR2 SYDVKM. This CDR3 reads CASSFLDFTYEQYF. In DNA form, the CDR3 reads TGTGCCAGCAGTTTCCTAGACTTCACCTACGAGCAGTACTTC. Full variable domain (missing parts from reference TRBV28 and TRBJ2-7): DVKVTQSSRYLVKRTGEKVFLECVQDMDHENMFWYRQDPGLGLRLIYFSYDVKMKEKGDIPEGYSVSREKKERFSLILESASTNQTSMYLCASSFLDFTYEQYFGPGTRLTVT.

Ten or more counts support this clonotype. The V and J genes are TRBV28 and TRBJ2-7; 12 bases map to TRBD2. This CDR3 contains 17 residues. The V gene's germline CDR1 is MDHEN and CDR2 SYDVKM. V lost 5 bases, J lost 9 bases, and 17 bases stayed unmatched. The CDR3 DNA is TGTGCCAGCAGTCACCGACTAGCGGGAGCCTCCCAGGACGTGCAGTACTTC. It specifies CASSHRLAGASQDVQYF.

This clonotype was seen only a few times. This chain uses TRBV12-3 or TRBV12-4 with TRBJ2-2, with 14 nucleotides matching TRBD2. Unmatched junction bases numbered 7, after V lost 4 bases and J lost 3 bases. The CDR3 contains 18 residues. The CDR3: CASSSGLAGGQHTGELFF. The CDR3 region has the DNA TGTGCCAGCAGTTCTGGACTAGCGGGAGGCCAGCACACCGGGGAGCTGTTTTTT.

This clonotype has only a few counts. The rearrangement links TRBV5-5 to TRBJ2-4, with a weak D call TRBD1 (5 bases). With 0 bases removed from V and 5 bases from J, the gap between germline ends came to 9 bases. Germline V gene sequence: CDR1 SGHKS, CDR2 YYEKEE (reference sequence). CDR3 size: 14 residues. For the CDR3, the DNA is TGTGCCAGCAGCTTGGGGGGCCGGGAAAACATTCAGTACTTC. It translates to CASSLGGRENIQYF.

This clonotype occurred many times. The J gene is TRBJ2-1, the V gene TRBV6-1; 9 bases agree with TRBD2. Germline V CDR1 and CDR2: MNHNS, SASEGT. The CDR3 runs to 16 residues. V dropped 6 bases and J dropped 0; count of bases not matched to a gene: 6. The DNA of the CDR3 is TGTGCCAGCAGCTTAGGACTAGCGAGCTCCTACAATGAGCAGTTCTTC. Residues: CASSLGLASSYNEQFF.

On this clonotype: Its ends do not fully match the called genes, so a read error is possible. The chain employs TRBV3-1 and TRBJ2-1, with a weak D call TRBD2 (6 bases). Germline-derived CDR1 and CDR2 are LGHDT and YNNKEL (reference sequence). The CDR3 covers 17 residues. The CDR3 DNA is TGTGCCAGCAGCCCCTCGGGCGGTCGGGGGAGCTACGATGAGCAGTTCTTC. It encodes CASSPSGGRGSYDEQFF.

This clonotype was seen repeatedly, ten times or more. The V and J genes are TRBV6-2 or TRBV6-3 and TRBJ2-1; tentatively, D is TRBD2 (7 bases). The V gene's germline CDR1 is MNHEY and CDR2 SVGEGT. CDR3 length: 18 amino acids. The ends were cut back, 0 bases at V and 8 bases at J, with 23 bases in the middle. In DNA, the CDR3 is TGTGCCAGCAGTTACTCGAGTACCAGCGGGAAGGGGGGGGATGAGCAGTTCTTC. It yields the protein CASSYSSTSGKGGDEQFF.

The table lists this clonotype with a few counts. The rearrangement links TRBV5-5 to TRBJ1-5; the match to TRBD1 covers 7 bases. CDR3 size: 16 residues. Germline V CDR1 and CDR2: SGHKS, YYEKEE (reference sequence). After removal of 2 bases from V and 5 bases from J, the junction contained 10 bases not matched to a gene. The CDR3 loop is CASSFGFDRAHQPQHF. CDR3 DNA: TGTGCCAGCAGCTTTGGTTTCGACAGGGCTCATCAGCCCCAGCATTTT.

This clonotype came up a few times. The chain is built from TRBV28 and TRBJ1-3, with D uncertain. Germline CDR1 is MDHEN and CDR2 is SYDVKM. The CDR3 loop spans 13 amino acids. V lost 11 bases to trimming and J lost 0 bases, with 11 bases between them. CDR3 residues: CAGRGGSGNTIYF. As DNA, the CDR3 is TGTGCCGGCCGAGGCGGCTCTGGAAACACCATATATTTT. The whole variable domain, filled in from reference TRBV28 and TRBJ1-3, reads DVKVTQSSRYLVKRTGEKVFLECVQDMDHENMFWYRQDPGLGLRLIYFSYDVKMKEKGDIPEGYSVSREKKERFSLILESASTNQTSMYLCAGRGGSGNTIYFGEGSWLTVV.

V is TRBV7-8 and J is TRBJ2-5; perhaps TRBD2 as D (5 bases). The V end lost 2 bases, the J end lost 2 bases, and 15 bases lay between the germline ends. In germline, CDR1 is SGHVS, CDR2 FQNEAQ. The CDR3 is made up of 16 amino acids. CDR3 DNA sequence: TGTGCCAGCAGCTTATCAGCGGCACCAAGGCAAGAGACCCAGTACTTC. This codes for CASSLSAAPRQETQYF.

This clonotype was found many times. The rearrangement uses TRBV27 and TRBJ2-3; D is unclear. The CDR3 extends over 16 amino acids. Germline V gives CDR1 MNHEY, CDR2 SMNVEV (reference sequence). Trimming took 3 bases from V and 1 from J, leaving 14 bases between them. The CDR3 here is CASSFLGISGTDTQYF. CDR3 DNA sequence: TGTGCCAGCAGTTTTTTGGGGATCAGTGGCACAGATACGCAGTATTTT.

The chain couples TRBV13 to TRBJ2-3, with 7 bases matching TRBD1. The CDR3 runs 15 residues. CDR1 and CDR2 from the germline V gene are PRHDT and FYEKMQ (reference sequence). With V trimmed by 8 bases and J by 4 bases, 12 bases remained unmatched. CDR3 residues: CASLGQAVGSDTQYF. The CDR3 DNA reads as TGTGCCAGCCTAGGACAGGCAGTGGGTTCAGATACGCAGTATTTT.

At least ten counts were recorded for this clonotype. The CDR3 region has the DNA TGCAGTGCTAGAATTGGGGTTAACTACGAGCAGTACTTC. Protein sequence: CSARIGVNYEQYF. The chain combines TRBV20-1 with TRBJ2-7; D gene ambiguous. The germline V and J ends were trimmed by 2 bases and 3 bases, with 11 bases remaining between them. The CDR3 is made up of 13 amino acids. In germline, CDR1 is DFQATT, CDR2 SNEGSKA (reference sequence).

This clonotype was counted ten times or more. The chain couples TRBV27 to TRBJ1-1; D may be TRBD1 (6 bases). From germline, CDR1 is MNHEY and CDR2 SMNVEV (reference sequence). The CDR3 covers 16 residues. The ends were cut back, 8 bases at V and 5 bases at J, with 24 bases in the middle. CDR3 nucleotide sequence: TGTGCCAGCCGAAGTTCCAGTTTTAGGACAGTAACTGAAGCTTTCTTT. As protein: CASRSSSFRTVTEAFF.

This clonotype was observed at least ten times. The chain has TRBV28 and TRBJ1-4; 8 bases fit TRBD1. Unmatched junction bases numbered 5, after V lost 3 bases and J lost 11 bases. Per the germline V gene, CDR1 is MDHEN and CDR2 is SYDVKM. The CDR3 runs 13 residues. Here the CDR3 reads CASSLRDRPKLFF. As DNA, the CDR3 is TGTGCCAGCAGTTTGAGGGACAGGCCGAAACTGTTTTTT.

This rearrangement joins TRBV18 to TRBJ2-5; the match to TRBD1 covers 9 bases. J gave up 4 bases and V 6 bases, and 9 bases lay outside the gene matches. The germline V gene encodes CDR1 KGHSH and CDR2 LQKENI. This CDR3 spans 15 amino acids. CDR3 protein: CASSPRQGVPETQYF. CDR3 nucleotides: TGTGCCAGCTCCCCCCGACAGGGGGTCCCAGAGACCCAGTACTTC.

This clonotype was counted many times. The V call is TRBV6-1, the J call TRBJ1-2, with 7 positions matching TRBD1. The CDR3 has 12 residues. Per germline, CDR1 MNHNS and CDR2 SASEGT. Trimming took 8 bases from V and 7 from J; bases not matched to a gene: 7. The CDR3 nucleotides are TGTGCCAGCGAGGACAGGCTCGGTGGCTACACCTTC. This translates into CASEDRLGGYTF.

The V call is TRBV28, the J call TRBJ1-1, with 7 bases aligning to TRBD1. V dropped 6 bases and J dropped 4; count of bases not matched to a gene: 14. Germline CDR1 MDHEN, CDR2 SYDVKM. The CDR3 loop spans 16 amino acids. In DNA form, the CDR3 reads TGTGCCAGCAGACCAGGGGGGGGGGCGGACGGCACTGAAGCTTTCTTT. Protein product: CASRPGGGADGTEAFF. The full variable domain, in which reference TRBV28 and TRBJ1-1 provide the parts outside the CDR3, is DVKVTQSSRYLVKRTGEKVFLECVQDMDHENMFWYRQDPGLGLRLIYFSYDVKMKEKGDIPEGYSVSREKKERFSLILESASTNQTSMYLCASRPGGGADGTEAFFGQGTRLTVV.